This TCR beta chain originates from a study of T cell responses to AZD1222 COVID-19 vaccine. Study-wide findings and caveats: Vaccine-associated CD4 TCRs ranged over spike, dominating at 160-218 and 743-854. Repertoires were sampled only after the peak T cell response. With two AZD1222 doses given, Spike-specific TCR breadth and depth both rose.

Germline V gene data show CDR1 as SGHNT and CDR2 as YYREEE (reference sequence). Trimming shortened V by 1 base and J by 6 bases, and 19 bases separated the two germline ends. The CDR3 is made up of 16 amino acids. Regarding this clone: What it recognizes is unknown.

TCRdb's table, derived via immunoSEQ multiplex PCR, lists solely in-frame clones and lacks some. The sample contains approximately 150,000 clones, under 95% of which appear only once. This chain joins TRBV5-4 and TRBJ1-2; D is unclear. Sequenced here: peripheral blood, sampled on day 0 of AZD1222 vaccination. This clonotype was obtained from an adult in good health. The CDR3 is CASSLYLRTSGNGYTF. The DNA of the CDR3 is TGTGCCAGCAGCTTGTACTTGCGGACTTCAGGCAATGGCTACACCTTC. Filled out from reference TRBV5-4 and TRBJ1-2, the complete variable domain reads ETGVTQSPTHLIKTRGQQVTLRCSSQSGHNTVSWYQQALGQGPQFIFQYYREEENGRGNFPPRFSGLQFPNYSSELNVNALELDDSALYLCASSLYLRTSGNGYTFGSGTRLTVV.